One and the same sample provided the 11 T cell receptor beta chains below, sequenced in a study of CD4+ T cells in melanoma. This table comes from immunoSEQ multiplex PCR, and its TCRdb copy is limited to in-frame clones, with some not included. The repertoire consists of more than 90,000 clones, with 92% occurring once and the leading ten covering 3.3%. The specimen was peripheral blood. These TCRs come from a human donor with melanoma.

V and J are TRBV5-1 and TRBJ2-7; D remains ambiguous. The V end was cut by 0 bases, the J end by 7 bases, with 11 bases between. The CDR3 sequence is 13 residues long. Germline V CDR1 and CDR2: SGHRS, YFSETQ. DNA of the CDR3: TGCGCCAGCAGCTTGGGACTCACCGAGGAGCAGTACTTC. It is translated as CASSLGLTEEQYF.

This clone showed up just once. V is TRBV18 and J is TRBJ2-7; 7 bases are a match to TRBD2. This CDR3 is built from 14 residues. Germline CDR1 reads KGHSH; CDR2 reads LQKENI. V lost 4 bases to trimming and J lost 5 bases; unmatched junction nucleotides: 8. The CDR3 here is CASSHRTRVHEQYF. In DNA form, the CDR3 reads TGTGCCAGCTCACATCGGACTAGGGTCCACGAGCAGTACTTC.

The V gene is TRBV7-9, the J gene TRBJ1-4; possibly TRBD1 for D (5 bases). Per germline, CDR1 SEHNR and CDR2 FQNEAQ (reference sequence). The CDR3 has 15 residues. V gave up 5 bases and J gave up 0 bases, with 10 bases separating them. The CDR3 spells CASSPGGTTNEKLFF. The CDR3 DNA is TGTGCCAGCAGCCCGGGGGGAACAACTAATGAAAAACTGTTTTTT.

This clone was detected only a few times. This chain links TRBV27 with TRBJ2-2; D not certain. This CDR3 is built from 15 residues. Germline V gene data show CDR1 as MNHEY and CDR2 as SMNVEV (reference sequence). Trimming took 5 bases from V and 5 from J, leaving 15 bases between them. The CDR3 DNA reads as TGTGCCAGCAGTACCCCTGGACCTTGGACCGGGGAGCTGTTTTTT. It translates to CASSTPGPWTGELFF.

As concerns this clone: Distinct nucleotide sequences in the sample also encode this CDR3. This chain joins TRBV11-2 and TRBJ1-2, with 8 bases lining up with TRBD1. The junction had 3 bases not matched to a gene; V was cut back by 6 bases and J by 0 bases. Germline V lookup: CDR1 SGHAT, CDR2 FQNNGV. This CDR3 has 14 residues. CDR3 region: CASSLGQANYGYTF. The CDR3 bases are TGTGCCAGCAGTTTGGGACAGGCTAACTATGGCTACACCTTC.

The chain couples TRBV30 to TRBJ2-5, with unresolved D. V was clipped by 0 bases and J by 5 bases, with 4 bases between them. Germline CDR1 reads GTSNPN; CDR2 reads SVGIG (reference sequence). The CDR3 extends over 11 amino acids. CDR3 in amino acids: CAWSVRETQYF. The CDR3 bases are TGTGCCTGGAGTGTACGTGAGACCCAGTACTTC. Full variable domain (missing parts from reference TRBV30 and TRBJ2-5): SQTIHQWPATLVQPVGSPLSLECTVEGTSNPNLYWYRQAAGRGLQLLFYSVGIGQISSEVPQNLSASRPQDRQFILSSKKLLLSDSGFYLCAWSVRETQYFGPGTRLLVL.

This rearrangement joins TRBV5-1 to TRBJ2-3; D is unresolved. There are 11 residues in the CDR3. Trimming took off 5 bases at V and 5 bases at J, with 6 bases between the two ends. The germline gives CDR1 SGHRS, CDR2 YFSETQ. As DNA, the CDR3 is TGCGCCAGCAGAGCCCGAGATACGCAGTATTTT. Translating gives CASRARDTQYF.

V is TRBV29-1 and J is TRBJ2-6; a possible D gene is TRBD1 (5 bases). Germline CDR1 is SQVTM and CDR2 is ANQGSEA. Trimming took 5 bases from V and 0 from J, leaving 5 bases between them. The CDR3 totals 13 residues. Written as DNA, the CDR3 is TGCAGCGTTAGGGGCTCTGGGGCCAACGTCCTGACTTTC. This sequence encodes CSVRGSGANVLTF.

A few counts support this clone. The V gene is TRBV21-1, the J gene TRBJ2-7. TRBV21-1 is marked as a pseudogene. The CDR3 runs to 16 residues. The CDR3 region is CASSKGKAQRHYEQYF. The CDR3 nucleotides are TGTGCCAGCAGCAAAGGGAAGGCGCAAAGGCATTACGAGCAGTACTTC.

The chain is built from TRBV30 and TRBJ2-5; D not certain. V lost 2 bases and J lost 5, with 6 bases in between. Germline-derived CDR1 and CDR2 are GTSNPN and SVGIG (reference sequence). The CDR3 length is 11 residues. The DNA of the CDR3 is TGTGCCTGGAGTAGCCAGGAGACCCAGTACTTC. This sequence encodes CAWSSQETQYF. Filled out from reference TRBV30 and TRBJ2-5, the complete variable domain reads SQTIHQWPATLVQPVGSPLSLECTVEGTSNPNLYWYRQAAGRGLQLLFYSVGIGQISSEVPQNLSASRPQDRQFILSSKKLLLSDSGFYLCAWSSQETQYFGPGTRLLVL.

The rearrangement links TRBV4-3 to TRBJ2-1, with a possible D match to TRBD1 (5 bases). Germline CDR1 reads LGHNA; CDR2 reads YSLEER. This CDR3 is built from 14 residues. Trimming left V 0 bases short and J 8 bases short, with 11 bases between. For the CDR3, the DNA is TGCGCCAGCAGCCAAGATCTGATAGGGGATGAGCAGTTCTTC. The encoded protein is CASSQDLIGDEQFF.